This T cell receptor beta chain was observed in a study of CD8 T cells in Susac syndrome. It was with random hexamers that 0.5 to 1 ug RNA was reverse transcribed. TCRdb redid the calling of the immunoSEQ multiplex PCR reads with MiXCR, one entry per CDR3 protein. The sample lists 170,000 or so distinct CDR3 sequences, 95% to 96% seen once, with around 0.12% in the top ten. V was clipped by 5 bases and J by 5 bases; unmatched bases: 6. Germline V gives CDR1 MDHEN, CDR2 SYDVKM. The CDR3 consists of 14 residues. Patients with Susac syndrome met diagnostic criteria that were recently defined for definite or probable disease. While CD8+ and CD4+ T cells were isolated negatively, TEMRA cells were enriched by FACS.

The clonotype originates from a human donor with Susac syndrome. The sequencing sample was made of CD4+ T cells from PBMCs. V is TRBV28 and J is TRBJ1-2, with TRBD1 matching over 9 bases. CDR3 DNA sequence: TGTGCCAGCAGTCCCCCCGGGACAGGGTATGGCTACACCTTC. This gives the protein CASSPPGTGYGYTF.